This TCR beta chain comes out of a study of cytomegalovirus exposure and HLA in healthy donors. V shed 5 bases and J shed 7 bases, with 11 bases lying between them. Germline assignment: CDR1 MNHNS and CDR2 SASEGT. The CDR3 runs 12 residues. The PCR had 60 Vbeta and 13 Jbeta primers. The protocol was immunoSEQ multiplex PCR, while the TCRdb copy is restricted to in-frame clones and leaves out a portion. The sample lists about 140,000 clones, about four fifths occurring once. This clone was counted only a few times. J is TRBJ1-1 and V is TRBV6-1, with no clear D. Sequencing was performed on PBMCs. This clonotype originated in a young man in good health and CMV-seropositive. The CDR3 region is CASSPRYGEAFF. Written as DNA, the CDR3 is TGTGCCAGCAGTCCCAGATATGGTGAAGCTTTCTTT.